Each of the 22 T cell receptor beta chains below was sequenced from the same sample in a study of blood T cell repertoires in COVID-19. Only in-frame clones appear in the TCRdb table, and some are missing; sequencing was by immunoSEQ multiplex PCR. The sample records about 120,000 clones, 75% to 80% being singletons. Sequencing was performed on peripheral blood. Receptor source: a human donor in a cohort sampled during active COVID-19.

The chain recombines TRBV6-6 with TRBJ2-5; 8 bases align to TRBD2. The junction had 7 bases not matched to a gene; V was cut back by 6 bases and J by 1 base. CDR3 length: 15 residues. In germline, CDR1 is MNHNY, CDR2 SVGAGI (reference sequence). For the CDR3, the DNA is TGTGCCAGCAGGGACCGAACTAGCGGCCAAGAGACCCAGTACTTC. As protein: CASRDRTSGQETQYF.

V is TRBV10-3 and J is TRBJ1-2, with no clear D. Germline V CDR1 and CDR2: ENHRY, SYGVKD. Trimming stripped 3 bases from V and 4 bases from J, with 24 bases between. The CDR3 covers 18 residues. CDR3 region: CAISDERRSKDRTYGYTF. The DNA of the CDR3 is TGTGCCATCAGTGATGAGCGGAGGTCTAAGGATCGCACCTATGGCTACACCTTC.

The V and J genes are TRBV2 and TRBJ2-7, with D possibly being TRBD2 (5 bases). V lost 4 bases and J lost 5, with 9 bases in between. CDR3 size: 12 residues. From germline, CDR1 is SNHLY and CDR2 FYNNEI. CDR3 loop: CASSVAGHEQYF. CDR3 in DNA: TGTGCCAGCAGTGTGGCGGGCCACGAGCAGTACTTC.

The chain joins TRBV10-3 to TRBJ2-7; weak D call: TRBD1 (5 bases). V lost 0 bases and J lost 6, with 12 bases in between. There are 14 residues in the CDR3. Germline-derived CDR1 and CDR2 are ENHRY and SYGVKD. The CDR3 reads CAISESSVGVEQYF. The CDR3 nucleotides read TGTGCCATCAGTGAGTCTTCCGTAGGGGTCGAGCAGTACTTC.

The chain recombines TRBV5-1 with TRBJ2-7, with D maybe TRBD1 (7 bases). This CDR3 spans 13 amino acids. Germline values: CDR1 SGHRS, CDR2 YFSETQ. Trimming removed 5 bases at V and 6 bases at J, with 15 bases between. The CDR3 DNA reads TGCGCCAGCAGTTTTACAGGGGAGGTCGAGCAGTACTTC. This translates into CASSFTGEVEQYF.

The chain couples TRBV3-1 (or the pseudogene TRBV3-2) to TRBJ1-1, with TRBD1 matching 8 bases. Germline V gene lookup returns CDR1 LGHDT and CDR2 YNNKEL (reference sequence). The CDR3 covers 13 residues. With 4 bases clipped from V and 4 bases from J, the junction kept 2 bases outside the gene matches. The CDR3 spells CASSLTGGTEAFF. CDR3 bases: TGTGCCAGCAGCCTAACAGGGGGCACTGAAGCTTTCTTT.

The chain carries TRBV28 and TRBJ2-7; tentatively, D is TRBD2 (5 bases). V shed 4 bases and J shed 1 base, with 17 bases lying between them. The CDR3 is 16 residues long. Germline V gene sequence: CDR1 MDHEN, CDR2 SYDVKM. In nucleotides, the CDR3 is TGTGCCAGCAGTTCCCCCTTAGCGTCCGAATCCTACGAGCAGTACTTC. Amino acid sequence: CASSSPLASESYEQYF.

Concerning this clone: This specimen includes other DNA sequences encoding the same CDR3. The V and J genes are TRBV19 and TRBJ2-7, with 7 positions matching TRBD1. The length of the CDR3 is 13 residues. Germline assignment: CDR1 LNHDA and CDR2 SQIVND (reference sequence). V shed 5 bases, J shed 4 bases, and the junction held 5 bases outside the gene matches. CDR3 in amino acids: CASSRQGPYEQYF. CDR3 sequence (DNA): TGTGCCAGTAGTCGACAGGGCCCATACGAGCAGTACTTC.

This chain's CDR3 is CAIREPLTGADEQYF. The CDR3 nucleotides read TGTGCCATCAGGGAACCATTGACAGGGGCCGACGAGCAGTACTTC. This chain joins TRBV10-3 and TRBJ2-7; 8 bases match TRBD1. Germline CDR1 ENHRY, CDR2 SYGVKD. The length of the CDR3 is 15 residues. The J segment lost 5 bases and the V segment lost 6 bases, leaving 12 bases of the junction unmatched.

The chain employs TRBV12-5 and TRBJ1-5; perhaps TRBD1 as D (5 bases). Germline V gene data show CDR1 as LGHNT and CDR2 as FRNRAP. The CDR3 spans 13 residues. Trimming stripped 6 bases from V and 0 bases from J, with 6 bases between. Here the CDR3 reads CASGDNSNQPQHF. As DNA, the CDR3 is TGTGCTAGTGGGGACAATAGCAATCAGCCCCAGCATTTT.

The sample holds one count of this clone. The chain uses TRBV5-1 and TRBJ1-5, with TRBD1 identical over 8 bases. CDR3 length: 14 residues. Germline V lookup: CDR1 SGHRS, CDR2 YFSETQ. V gave up 3 bases and J gave up 5 bases; unmatched junction bases: 4. The CDR3: CASSSGQGHQPQHF. CDR3 DNA sequence: TGCGCCAGCAGCTCCGGACAGGGCCATCAGCCCCAGCATTTT.

This clone was observed a single time. CDR3 sequence: CAISDIPTISNQPQHF. The CDR3 nucleotides are TGTGCCATCAGTGATATCCCGACAATTAGCAATCAGCCCCAGCATTTT. This sequence joins TRBV10-3 and TRBJ1-5; the D is unclear. CDR3 length: 16 residues. Trimming took 3 bases from V and 0 from J, leaving 12 bases between them. Per germline, CDR1 ENHRY and CDR2 SYGVKD.

This clone showed up just a few times. The J gene is TRBJ1-6, the V gene TRBV5-1; 7 nucleotides agree with TRBD1. The CDR3 sequence is 16 residues long. Germline CDR1 SGHRS, CDR2 YFSETQ. V lost 3 bases and J lost 2; bases outside the gene matches: 5. Here the CDR3 reads CASSSSGTAYNSPLHF. CDR3 DNA: TGCGCCAGCAGCTCATCAGGGACAGCCTATAATTCACCCCTCCACTTT.

The chain has TRBV5-6 and TRBJ1-4; TRBD1 is a possible D gene (5 bases). Trimming took 4 bases from V and 4 from J, leaving 11 bases between them. In germline, CDR1 is SGHDT, CDR2 YYEEEE. The CDR3 sequence is 14 residues long. Written as DNA, the CDR3 is TGTGCCAGCAGCGTGACAGATGATAATGAAAAACTGTTTTTT. This sequence encodes CASSVTDDNEKLFF. Full variable domain (outside the CDR3, taken from reference TRBV5-6 and TRBJ1-4): DAGVTQSPTHLIKTRGQQVTLRCSPKSGHDTVSWYQQALGQGPQFIFQYYEEEERQRGNFPDRFSGHQFPNYSSELNVNALLLGDSALYLCASSVTDDNEKLFFGSGTQLSVL.

In this sample, this clone is medium-sized. The chain uses TRBV28 and TRBJ1-4, with D hard to call. V was trimmed by 4 bases and J by 8 bases, leaving 20 bases between them. Germline V gives CDR1 MDHEN, CDR2 SYDVKM. This CDR3 is 16 amino acids long. CDR3 DNA sequence: TGTGCCAGCAGTTCCCCCCCGGGCTCGAGGGAAGAAAAACTGTTTTTT. Translated, it gives CASSSPPGSREEKLFF.

V usage is TRBV6-5 and J usage is TRBJ2-7, with TRBD2 identical over 8 bases. The V gene's germline CDR1 is MNHEY and CDR2 SVGAGI. CDR3 length equals 15 residues. Trimming cost V 8 bases and J 2 bases; bases outside gene matches: 11. The CDR3 region has the DNA TGTGCCAGCCAAAAAGGGCCGGGGGGGACCTACGAGCAGTACTTC. This codes for CASQKGPGGTYEQYF.

V is TRBV7-2 and J is TRBJ1-1; 8 bases fit TRBD1. After removal of 4 bases from V and 4 bases from J, the junction contained 8 bases not matched to a gene. The CDR3 is 15 amino acids. The germline V gene encodes CDR1 SGHTA and CDR2 FQGNSA. The CDR3 here is CASSSKTTGGTEAFF. As DNA, the CDR3 is TGTGCCAGCAGCTCCAAAACTACAGGGGGCACTGAAGCTTTCTTT. Full variable domain (missing parts from reference TRBV7-2 and TRBJ1-1): GAGVSQSPSNKVTEKGKDVELRCDPISGHTALYWYRQSLGQGLEFLIYFQGNSAPDKSGLPSDRFSAERTGGSVSTLTIQRTQQEDSAVYLCASSSKTTGGTEAFFGQGTRLTVV.

The V and J genes are TRBV5-4 and TRBJ2-5; 12 nucleotides align to TRBD1. Germline lookup yields CDR1 SGHNT and CDR2 YYREEE (reference sequence). CDR3 length: 16 amino acids. J was trimmed by 5 bases and V by 4 bases; bases with no gene match: 9. CDR3 coding DNA: TGTGCCAGCAGCCTAGCGGGACAGGGGGCAGGGGAGACCCAGTACTTC. As protein: CASSLAGQGAGETQYF. The variable domain in full, completed from reference TRBV5-4 and TRBJ2-5, reads ETGVTQSPTHLIKTRGQQVTLRCSSQSGHNTVSWYQQALGQGPQFIFQYYREEENGRGNFPPRFSGLQFPNYSSELNVNALELDDSALYLCASSLAGQGAGETQYFGPGTRLLVL.

The chain has TRBV25-1 and TRBJ2-7, with 7 bases fitting TRBD2. V was pared by 1 base and J by 5 bases, with 5 bases of the junction left unmatched. Germline lookup yields CDR1 MGHDK and CDR2 SYGVNS. The CDR3 has 14 residues. The CDR3 nucleotides are TGTGCCAGCAGTGAATTGGGCGGGAGCAACGAGCAGTACTTC. The encoded protein is CASSELGGSNEQYF.

The gene calls are TRBV7-8 and TRBJ1-4; D perhaps matches TRBD1 (5 bases). The CDR3 runs to 16 residues. Germline V gene data show CDR1 as SGHVS and CDR2 as FQNEAQ. Trimming left V 4 bases short and J 1 base short, with 13 bases between. Here the CDR3 reads CASSYRFQGTNEKLFF. The CDR3 DNA reads as TGTGCCAGCAGCTACCGCTTCCAGGGAACTAATGAAAAACTGTTTTTT.

The V and J genes are TRBV6-5 and TRBJ2-3; TRBD2 matches 11 bases. V was clipped by 7 bases and J by 3 bases; unmatched bases: 3. Germline V CDR1 and CDR2: MNHEY, SVGAGI. The CDR3 is made up of 14 amino acids. Here the CDR3 reads CASTLAGGTDTQYF. The CDR3, as DNA: TGTGCCAGCACCTTAGCGGGAGGGACAGATACGCAGTATTTT.

J is TRBJ2-3 and V is TRBV28, with 11 bases identical to TRBD2. CDR1 and CDR2 (germline): MDHEN, SYDVKM. Trimming removed 4 bases from V and 2 bases from J; junction bases left unmatched: 5. The CDR3 runs 16 residues. CDR3 DNA: TGTGCCAGCAGTTCTAGCGGGGGGCGCGCCACAGATACGCAGTATTTT. It yields the protein CASSSSGGRATDTQYF.